This TCR beta chain was observed in a study of control samples from healthy donors and cancer patients. Per germline, CDR1 LNHNV and CDR2 YYDKDF (reference sequence). CDR3 length equals 13 residues. The V and J ends lost 0 bases and 1 base respectively, with 3 bases between them. The table came from immunoSEQ multiplex PCR; TCRdb's copy has only in-frame clones and leaves some out. The sample shows some 120,000 clones, around 91% of them seen only once. V and J are TRBV15 and TRBJ1-1; D not certain. Sequencing was carried out using PBMCs. The sequence was collected from a woman aged 50 to 65 with colorectal cancer. Here the CDR3 reads CATSRDPNTEAFF. The CDR3 DNA follows: TGTGCCACCAGCAGAGACCCGAACACTGAAGCTTTCTTT.